One sample yielded the 19 T cell receptor beta chains listed below, sequenced in a study of cytomegalovirus exposure and HLA in healthy donors. Use of 60 Vbeta and 13 Jbeta primers characterized the PCR. This table comes from immunoSEQ multiplex PCR, and its TCRdb copy is limited to in-frame clones, with some not included. This table holds about 130,000 clones, 76% found once. The sequenced material came from PBMCs. These receptors were collected from a female donor in good health and CMV-seropositive.

The V gene is TRBV18, the J gene TRBJ2-2; tentatively, D is TRBD1 (6 bases). The CDR3 is 18 amino acids. The germline CDR1 and CDR2 sequences are KGHSH and LQKENI. V lost 2 bases, J lost 1 base, and 17 bases lay in between. Here the CDR3 reads CASSPNLVQGRNTGELFF. Written as DNA, the CDR3 is TGTGCCAGCTCACCAAACCTCGTGCAGGGGCGGAACACCGGGGAGCTGTTTTTT.

The V gene is TRBV19, the J gene TRBJ2-2; 8 bases map to TRBD2. Germline assignment: CDR1 LNHDA and CDR2 SQIVND (reference sequence). V lost 4 bases to trimming and J lost 5 bases; unmatched junction nucleotides: 3. The CDR3 is 14 amino acids. CDR3 region: CASSKGGGTGELFF. In nucleotides, the CDR3 is TGTGCCAGTAGTAAGGGCGGGGGGACCGGGGAGCTGTTTTTT.

This clone was seen a few times. This chain links TRBV7-2 with TRBJ2-7; TRBD2 agrees at 10 bases. V shed 5 bases and J 3 bases; nucleotides not matched to a gene: 7. This CDR3 has 15 residues. Germline CDR1 SGHTA, CDR2 FQGNSA. The CDR3 sequence: CASSRLAGWIYEQYF. The CDR3 coding sequence is TGTGCCAGCAGCAGACTAGCGGGCTGGATCTACGAGCAGTACTTC.

As DNA, the CDR3 is TGTGCCAGCAGCTTAAGAGCGGGAGTCGACAATGAGCAGTTCTTC. This sequence encodes CASSLRAGVDNEQFF. This chain joins TRBV7-9 and TRBJ2-1, with 8 bases that match TRBD2. V was pared by 2 bases and J by 5 bases, with 5 bases of the junction left unmatched. Per the germline V gene, CDR1 is SEHNR and CDR2 is FQNEAQ (reference sequence). The CDR3 is 15 residues long.

This sequence joins TRBV6-1 and TRBJ2-2; 11 nucleotides line up with TRBD2. V trimming: 1 base; J trimming: 6 bases; junction bases outside the gene matches: 4. Germline CDR1 and CDR2: MNHNS and SASEGT. The CDR3 sequence is 16 residues long. CDR3 bases: TGTGCCAGCAGTGAAGGGGTAGCGGGGGGGCCCGGGGAGCTGTTTTTT. It specifies CASSEGVAGGPGELFF.

The rearrangement joins TRBV10-3 to TRBJ1-1, with D perhaps matching TRBD1 (5 bases). The CDR3 has 13 residues. Per the germline V gene, CDR1 is ENHRY and CDR2 is SYGVKD. The V gene lost 10 bases and the J gene lost 3 bases, with 15 bases spanning the gap. The CDR3 nucleotides are TGTGCCACCCAGGGACTGACTGACACTGAAGCTTTCTTT. Its protein is CATQGLTDTEAFF.

This chain connects TRBV6-1 to TRBJ2-7, with 7 positions matching TRBD2. V dropped 5 bases and J dropped 3; count of bases not matched to a gene: 10. Germline CDR1 and CDR2: MNHNS and SASEGT. CDR3 length equals 15 residues. CDR3 sequence reads: CASSFLADPNYEQYF. The CDR3 bases are TGTGCCAGCAGTTTCCTAGCGGACCCTAACTACGAGCAGTACTTC.

This chain joins TRBV6-1 and TRBJ1-4; 8 bases match TRBD1. The germline gives CDR1 MNHNS, CDR2 SASEGT. After removal of 2 bases from V and 6 bases from J, the junction contained 5 bases not matched to a gene. The CDR3 has 15 residues. The CDR3 DNA reads TGTGCCAGCAGTGAACCGGGACAGGCTGATGAAAAACTGTTTTTT. Translated, it gives CASSEPGQADEKLFF.

DNA of the CDR3: TGTGCCAGCAGCCGCCTAGCGGGAGGCACCCAGGAGCAGTACTTC. The encoded protein is CASSRLAGGTQEQYF. V is TRBV11-2 and J is TRBJ2-7, with 11 bases identical to TRBD2. The CDR3 loop spans 15 amino acids. The trim removed 5 bases at V and 7 bases at J, leaving 10 bases unmatched. CDR1 is SGHAT and CDR2 is FQNNGV in the germline V gene. Looking up the rest from reference TRBV11-2 and TRBJ2-7 gives the full variable domain: EAGVAQSPRYKIIEKRQSVAFWCNPISGHATLYWYQQILGQGPKLLIQFQNNGVVDDSQLPKDRFSAERLKGVDSTLKIQPAKLEDSAVYLCASSRLAGGTQEQYFGPGTRLTVT.

This chain uses TRBV5-1 with TRBJ2-7; a possible D gene is TRBD2 (6 bases). V was shortened by 0 bases and J by 6 bases, with 7 bases between the two germline ends. Germline CDR1 and CDR2: SGHRS and YFSETQ. The CDR3 sequence is 12 residues long. The CDR3 DNA follows: TGCGCCAGCAGCTTGGACGGGGGCGAGCAGTACTTC. Encoded protein: CASSLDGGEQYF.

The CDR3 bases are TGTGCCAGCACCCCGACTAGCGGGAGTAGCGCGCAGTATTTT. This codes for CASTPTSGSSAQYF. V is TRBV2 and J is TRBJ2-3; 12 bases are shared with TRBD2. The CDR3 has 14 amino acids. V lost 7 bases and J lost 10; bases outside the gene matches: 9. Looked up from germline, CDR1 is SNHLY and CDR2 is FYNNEI.

The J gene is TRBJ1-5, the V gene TRBV30, with D possibly matching TRBD1 (5 bases). The V end lost 0 bases, the J end lost 6 bases, and 9 bases lay between the germline ends. Looked up from germline, CDR1 is GTSNPN and CDR2 is SVGIG (reference sequence). This CDR3 contains 13 residues. The CDR3 DNA follows: TGTGCCTGGAGTGTACGCACAGGTCAGCCCCAGCATTTT. The encoded protein is CAWSVRTGQPQHF.

The gene calls are TRBV19 and TRBJ1-3; D unresolved. The CDR3 contains 15 residues. The germline gives CDR1 LNHDA, CDR2 SQIVND (reference sequence). Trimming took off 5 bases at V and 1 base at J, with 12 bases between the two ends. The CDR3 here is CASSPTVKSGNTIYF. CDR3 in DNA: TGTGCCAGTAGTCCAACAGTCAAGTCTGGAAACACCATATATTTT.

The rearrangement uses TRBV6-6 and TRBJ1-2, with TRBD1 matching over 7 bases. Germline V gene data show CDR1 as MNHNY and CDR2 as SVGAGI (reference sequence). The V and J ends lost 6 bases and 1 base, in that order; junction bases with no gene match: 8. The CDR3 length is 15 residues. For the CDR3, the DNA is TGTGCCAGCAGCCCAGGGGGACCCTTTAACTATGGCTACACCTTC. Translation: CASSPGGPFNYGYTF.

The chain joins TRBV28 to TRBJ2-1, with a weak D call TRBD2 (6 bases). V shed 6 bases and J shed 0 bases, with 15 bases lying between them. The CDR3 covers 16 residues. Germline V gene sequence: CDR1 MDHEN, CDR2 SYDVKM. The CDR3 spells CASSELHGGSYNEQFF. In nucleotides, the CDR3 is TGTGCCAGCAGCGAATTGCACGGGGGCTCCTACAATGAGCAGTTCTTC.

V gene TRBV2 combines with J gene TRBJ1-2; no clear D. Germline CDR1 and CDR2: SNHLY and FYNNEI. V lost 0 bases and J lost 4, with 12 bases in between. CDR3 length: 15 amino acids. DNA of the CDR3: TGTGCCAGCAGTGAAGCGCGAACAGAAACCTATGGCTACACCTTC. Its translation: CASSEARTETYGYTF. The full variable domain, rest sourced from reference TRBV2 and TRBJ1-2, is EPEVTQTPSHQVTQMGQEVILRCVPISNHLYFYWYRQILGQKVEFLVSFYNNEISEKSEIFDDQFSVERPDGSNFTLKIRSTKLEDSAMYFCASSEARTETYGYTFGSGTRLTVV.

The chain carries TRBV15 and TRBJ2-7, with D tentatively TRBD1 (6 bases). The CDR3 runs to 14 residues. V lost 3 bases, J lost 2 bases, and 11 bases lay in between. Germline values: CDR1 LNHNV, CDR2 YYDKDF (reference sequence). CDR3: CATSRQTGAYEQYF. DNA of the CDR3: TGTGCCACCAGCAGGCAGACAGGAGCCTACGAGCAGTACTTC.

The V call is TRBV25-1, the J call TRBJ2-3; 10 nucleotides agree with TRBD2. The V and J ends lost 5 bases and 5 bases, in that order; junction bases with no gene match: 7. Looked up from germline, CDR1 is MGHDK and CDR2 is SYGVNS. The CDR3 is 15 residues long. The CDR3 region is CASSKAGGPRDTQYF. CDR3 DNA: TGTGCCAGCAGTAAAGCGGGAGGGCCAAGAGATACGCAGTATTTT.

This clone was seen a few times. This chain connects TRBV6-6 to TRBJ2-6; D uncertain. V was pared by 10 bases and J by 1 base, with 5 bases between. This CDR3 is 12 amino acids long. Germline V gene sequence: CDR1 MNHNY, CDR2 SVGAGI (reference sequence). CDR3 amino acids: CATTSGANVLTF. The CDR3 region has the DNA TGTGCCACCACATCTGGGGCCAACGTCCTGACTTTC.